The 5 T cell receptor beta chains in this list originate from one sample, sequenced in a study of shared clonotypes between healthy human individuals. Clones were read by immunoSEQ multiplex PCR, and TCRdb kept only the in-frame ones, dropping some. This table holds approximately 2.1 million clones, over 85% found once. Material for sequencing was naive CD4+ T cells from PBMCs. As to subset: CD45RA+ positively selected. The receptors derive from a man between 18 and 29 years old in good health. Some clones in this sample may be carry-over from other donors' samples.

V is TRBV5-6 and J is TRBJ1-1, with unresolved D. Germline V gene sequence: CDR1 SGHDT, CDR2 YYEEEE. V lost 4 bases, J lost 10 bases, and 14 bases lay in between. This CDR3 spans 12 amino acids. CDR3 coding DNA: TGTGCCAGCAGCGACGAAGGAAGTGTAGCTTTCTTT. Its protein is CASSDEGSVAFF.

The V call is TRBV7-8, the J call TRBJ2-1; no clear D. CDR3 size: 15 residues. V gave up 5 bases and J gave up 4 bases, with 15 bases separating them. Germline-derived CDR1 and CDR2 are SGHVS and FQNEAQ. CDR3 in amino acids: CASSQDRGRYNEQFF. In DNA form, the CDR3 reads TGTGCCAGCAGCCAAGATCGAGGACGGTACAATGAGCAGTTCTTC. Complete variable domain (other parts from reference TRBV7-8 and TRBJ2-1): GAGVSQSPRYKVAKRGQDVALRCDPISGHVSLFWYQQALGQGPEFLTYFQNEAQLDKSGLPSDRFFAERPEGSVSTLKIQRTQQEDSAVYLCASSQDRGRYNEQFFGPGTRLTVL.

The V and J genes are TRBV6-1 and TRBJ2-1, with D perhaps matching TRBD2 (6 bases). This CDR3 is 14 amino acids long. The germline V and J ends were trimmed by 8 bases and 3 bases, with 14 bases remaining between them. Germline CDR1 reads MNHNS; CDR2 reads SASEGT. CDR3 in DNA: TGTGCCAGCCTAGCGTCAGAATACTACAATGAGCAGTTCTTC. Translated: CASLASEYYNEQFF.

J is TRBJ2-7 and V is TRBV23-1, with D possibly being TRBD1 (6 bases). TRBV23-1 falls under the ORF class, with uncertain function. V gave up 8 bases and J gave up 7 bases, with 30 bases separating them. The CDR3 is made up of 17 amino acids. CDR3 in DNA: TGCGCCAGCCTGCCGAAGGACAGCTTCGGGCTAGTTAGGGAGCAGTACTTC. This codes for CASLPKDSFGLVREQYF.

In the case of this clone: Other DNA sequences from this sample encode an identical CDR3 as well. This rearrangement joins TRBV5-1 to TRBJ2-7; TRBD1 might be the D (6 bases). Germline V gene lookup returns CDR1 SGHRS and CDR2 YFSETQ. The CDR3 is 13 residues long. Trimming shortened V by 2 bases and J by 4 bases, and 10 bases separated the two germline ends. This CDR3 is CASSFGQTYEQYF. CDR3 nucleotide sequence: TGCGCCAGCAGCTTTGGACAGACATACGAGCAGTACTTC.